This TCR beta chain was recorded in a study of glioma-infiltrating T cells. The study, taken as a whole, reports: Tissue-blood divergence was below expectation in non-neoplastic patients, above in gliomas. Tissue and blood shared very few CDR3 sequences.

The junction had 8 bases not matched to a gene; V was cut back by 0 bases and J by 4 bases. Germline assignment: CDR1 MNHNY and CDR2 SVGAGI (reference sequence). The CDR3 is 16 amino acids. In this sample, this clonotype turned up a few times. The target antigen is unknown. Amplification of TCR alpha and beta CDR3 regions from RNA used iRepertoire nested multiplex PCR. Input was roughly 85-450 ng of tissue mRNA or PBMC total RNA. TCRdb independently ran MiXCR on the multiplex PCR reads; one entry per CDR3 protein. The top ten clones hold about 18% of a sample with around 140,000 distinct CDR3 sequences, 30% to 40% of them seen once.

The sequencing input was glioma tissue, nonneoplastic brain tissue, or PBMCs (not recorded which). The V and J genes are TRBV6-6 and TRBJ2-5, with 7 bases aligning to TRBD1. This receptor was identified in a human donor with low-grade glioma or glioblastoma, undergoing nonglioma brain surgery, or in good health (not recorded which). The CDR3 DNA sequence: TGTGCCAGCAGTTACTCGCAAGGGGGCTTTCGAGAGACCCAGTACTTC. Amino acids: CASSYSQGGFRETQYF.